One and the same sample provided the 10 T cell receptor beta chains below, sequenced in a study of blood T cell repertoires in COVID-19. Using immunoSEQ multiplex PCR, the repertoire was profiled, and TCRdb retains in-frame clones only, with some absent. The sample lists 57,000 or so clones, roughly 84% occurring once. The specimen was peripheral blood. These receptors were obtained from a man aged 65 to 85 with active COVID-19.

This clone was counted once. The gene calls are TRBV9 and TRBJ2-7; 7 nucleotides agree with TRBD1. V lost 3 bases to trimming and J lost 2 bases; unmatched junction nucleotides: 11. Germline loops: CDR1 SGDLS, CDR2 YYNGEE. The length of the CDR3 is 16 residues. The CDR3, as DNA: TGTGCCAGCAGCGCGAGGGACAGCTCGAGAACCTACGAGCAGTACTTC. Amino acids: CASSARDSSRTYEQYF.

The chain has TRBV12-5 and TRBJ2-5, with 8 bases identical to TRBD2. CDR3 length equals 15 residues. Germline CDR1 reads LGHNT; CDR2 reads FRNRAP. The trim removed 4 bases at V and 5 bases at J, leaving 9 bases unmatched. CDR3 coding DNA: TGTGCTAGTGGTTCTCTCCCAGCGGGGGCGGAGACCCAGTACTTC. Encoded protein: CASGSLPAGAETQYF.

The genes are TRBV6-2 or TRBV6-3 and TRBJ1-1; D not resolved. Trimming pared 5 bases from V and 6 bases from J, leaving 13 bases between. Looked up from germline, CDR1 is MNHEY and CDR2 is SVGEGT. The CDR3 contains 13 residues. For the CDR3, the DNA is TGTGCCAGCAGTCGCGTGGGTCGGGCTGAAGCTTTCTTT. Protein: CASSRVGRAEAFF.

The gene calls are TRBV5-4 and TRBJ2-5, with TRBD1 identical over 8 bases. Germline V lookup: CDR1 SGHNT, CDR2 YYREEE (reference sequence). The CDR3 runs to 13 residues. The trim removed 2 bases at V and 5 bases at J, leaving 2 bases unmatched. The CDR3 sequence is CASSFQGAETQYF. CDR3 bases: TGTGCCAGCAGCTTCCAGGGGGCGGAGACCCAGTACTTC.

This chain links TRBV24-1 with TRBJ2-1, with 11 nucleotides matching TRBD2. CDR1 KGHDR and CDR2 SFDVKD come from the germline V gene. This CDR3 contains 16 residues. V gave up 1 base and J gave up 6 bases; unmatched junction bases: 4. CDR3 residues: CATSDLTSGSGNEQFF. CDR3 nucleotide sequence: TGTGCCACCAGTGATTTAACTAGCGGGAGTGGCAATGAGCAGTTCTTC.

The chain is built from TRBV29-1 and TRBJ2-7, with TRBD1 matching 8 bases. The length of the CDR3 is 13 residues. V lost 6 bases and J lost 6; bases outside the gene matches: 10. The germline V gene has CDR1 SQVTM and CDR2 ANQGSEA. The CDR3 DNA is TGCAGCGTCACTGACAGGGGCCCCTCCGAGCAGTACTTC. Translation: CSVTDRGPSEQYF.

This chain's CDR3 is CASPQQETQYF. In DNA, the CDR3 is TGTGCCAGCCCCCAACAGGAGACCCAGTACTTC. The rearrangement links TRBV9 to TRBJ2-5, with no clear D. This CDR3 has 11 residues. Trimming removed 7 bases from V and 5 bases from J, with 9 bases in between. Germline V CDR1 and CDR2: SGDLS, YYNGEE. The full variable domain, its missing parts supplied by reference TRBV9 and TRBJ2-5, is DSGVTQTPKHLITATGQRVTLRCSPRSGDLSVYWYQQSLDQGLQFLIQYYNGEERAKGNILERFSAQQFPDLHSELNLSSLELGDSALYFCASPQQETQYFGPGTRLLVL.

The CDR3 DNA reads TGTGCCAGCAGCTATGATAGCGGACGAGATACGCAGTATTTT. This encodes CASSYDSGRDTQYF. The chain links TRBV7-3 to TRBJ2-3, with D perhaps TRBD2 (6 bases). CDR3 length: 14 amino acids. V was shortened by 4 bases and J by 5 bases, with 13 bases between the two germline ends. Germline-derived CDR1 and CDR2 are SGHTA and FQGTGA.

The chain uses TRBV18 and TRBJ1-2, with 7 bases identical to TRBD1. Germline V lookup: CDR1 KGHSH, CDR2 LQKENI. The CDR3 runs 15 residues. The J segment lost 3 bases and the V segment lost 2 bases, leaving 6 bases of the junction unmatched. The CDR3 is CASSPREGGYYGYTF. The CDR3 region has the DNA TGTGCCAGCTCACCAAGGGAAGGGGGCTACTATGGCTACACCTTC.

This chain links TRBV18 with TRBJ2-1, with TRBD2 matching 9 bases. J lost 0 bases, V lost 3 bases, and 6 bases had no gene match. Per the germline V gene, CDR1 is KGHSH and CDR2 is LQKENI. The CDR3 sequence is 17 residues long. CDR3 sequence reads: CASSPMTSGSSYNEQFF. The CDR3 DNA reads TGTGCCAGCTCACCCATGACTAGCGGTAGCTCCTACAATGAGCAGTTCTTC.